The sequence of this T cell receptor (beta chain) was determined in a study of T cell repertoires in cytomegalovirus infection. Study-level background: CMV epitopes, recently identified HLA-C-restricted and well-studied HLA-B-restricted, were used.

TCRdb analysed the reads with MiXCR anew, one entry per CDR3 protein. Of some 920,000 distinct CDR3 sequences in the sample, 31% are singletons; the top ten hold around 15%. With regard to this clonotype: Its specificity is not known.

The CDR3 has 19 residues. The V segment lost 3 bases and the J segment 7 bases; nucleotides outside the gene matches: 14. CDR1 is SGHNT and CDR2 is YYREEE in the germline V gene (reference sequence). The specimen was cultured CD8+ T cells from PBMCs, collected from culture after CMV antigen stimulation. This chain connects TRBV5-4 to TRBJ2-1, with 15 bases lining up with TRBD2. The receptor comes from a human donor in good health (CMV status not recorded). Some clones in this sample may be carry-over from other donors' samples. CDR3 sequence reads: CASSSPGLAGGLRPNEQFF. The CDR3 DNA reads TGTGCCAGCAGCTCTCCGGGACTAGCGGGGGGCCTACGCCCTAATGAGCAGTTCTTC.